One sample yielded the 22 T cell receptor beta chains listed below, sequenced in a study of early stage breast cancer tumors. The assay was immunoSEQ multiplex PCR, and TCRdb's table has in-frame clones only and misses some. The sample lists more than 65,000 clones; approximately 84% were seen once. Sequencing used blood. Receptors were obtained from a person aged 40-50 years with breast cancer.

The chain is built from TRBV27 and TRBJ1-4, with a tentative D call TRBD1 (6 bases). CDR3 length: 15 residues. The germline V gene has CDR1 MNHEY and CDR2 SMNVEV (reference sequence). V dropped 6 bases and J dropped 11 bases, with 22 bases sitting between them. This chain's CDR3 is CASSQLGTPYRKLFF. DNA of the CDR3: TGTGCCAGCAGCCAGCTAGGGACACCATACAGGAAACTGTTTTTT.

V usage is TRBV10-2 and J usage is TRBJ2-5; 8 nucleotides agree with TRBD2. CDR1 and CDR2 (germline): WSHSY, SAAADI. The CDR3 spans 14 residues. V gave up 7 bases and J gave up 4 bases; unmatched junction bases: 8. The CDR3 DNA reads TGCGCCAGCACCAGTAGCGGGACGGGAGAGACCCAGTACTTC. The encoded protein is CASTSSGTGETQYF.

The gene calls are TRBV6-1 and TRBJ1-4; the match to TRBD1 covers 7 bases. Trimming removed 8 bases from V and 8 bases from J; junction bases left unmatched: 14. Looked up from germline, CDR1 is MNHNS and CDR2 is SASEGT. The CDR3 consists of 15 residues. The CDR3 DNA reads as TGTGCCAGCCGGACGACAGGGCCAAGGGTGGAAAAACTGTTTTTT. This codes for CASRTTGPRVEKLFF.

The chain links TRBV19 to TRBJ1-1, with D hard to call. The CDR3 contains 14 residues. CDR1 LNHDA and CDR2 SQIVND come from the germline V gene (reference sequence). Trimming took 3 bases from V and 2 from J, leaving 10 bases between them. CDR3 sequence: CASSISTVNTEAFF. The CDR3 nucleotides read TGTGCCAGTAGTATCTCGACGGTAAACACTGAAGCTTTCTTT. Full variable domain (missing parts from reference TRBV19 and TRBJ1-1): DGGITQSPKYLFRKEGQNVTLSCEQNLNHDAMYWYRQDPGQGLRLIYYSQIVNDFQKGDIAEGYSVSREKKESFPLTVTSAQKNPTAFYLCASSISTVNTEAFFGQGTRLTVV.

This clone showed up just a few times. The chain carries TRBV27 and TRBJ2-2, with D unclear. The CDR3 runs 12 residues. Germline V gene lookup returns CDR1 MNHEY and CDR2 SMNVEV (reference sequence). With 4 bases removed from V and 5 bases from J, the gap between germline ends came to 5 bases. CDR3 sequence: CASSWATGELFF. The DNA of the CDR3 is TGTGCCAGCAGTTGGGCAACCGGGGAGCTGTTTTTT.

This CDR3 reads CSVGSDTEAFF. Written as DNA, the CDR3 is TGCAGCGTCGGGTCTGACACTGAAGCTTTCTTT. This chain joins TRBV29-1 and TRBJ1-1; the D is unclear. In germline, CDR1 is SQVTM, CDR2 ANQGSEA. V was pared by 6 bases and J by 3 bases, with 8 bases between. The CDR3 spans 11 residues.

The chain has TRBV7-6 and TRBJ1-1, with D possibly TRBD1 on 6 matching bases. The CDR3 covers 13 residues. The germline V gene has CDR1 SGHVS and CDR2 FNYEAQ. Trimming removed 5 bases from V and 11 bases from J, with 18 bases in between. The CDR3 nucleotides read TGTGCCAGCAGCCCCGTCGGTGGGGGGCGGGCTTTCTTT. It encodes CASSPVGGGRAFF.

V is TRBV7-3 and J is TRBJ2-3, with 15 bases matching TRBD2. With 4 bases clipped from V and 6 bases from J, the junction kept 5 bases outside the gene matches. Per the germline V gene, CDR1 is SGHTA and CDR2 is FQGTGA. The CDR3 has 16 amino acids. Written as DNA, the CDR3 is TGTGCCAGCAGCTCGGGACTAGCGGGAGGTGGGGATACGCAGTATTTT. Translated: CASSSGLAGGGDTQYF. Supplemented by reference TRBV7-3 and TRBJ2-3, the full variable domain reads GAGVSQTPSNKVTEKGKYVELRCDPISGHTALYWYRQSLGQGPEFLIYFQGTGAADDSGLPNDRFFAVRPEGSVSTLKIQRTERGDSAVYLCASSSGLAGGGDTQYFGPGTRLTVL.

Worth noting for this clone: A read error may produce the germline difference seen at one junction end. The chain's CDR3 is CASSLDRASYNGQFF. The CDR3 DNA reads TGTGCCAGCAGCTTAGATAGAGCCTCCTACAATGGGCAGTTCTTC. The gene calls are TRBV5-4 and TRBJ2-1; D is ambiguous. Germline assignment: CDR1 SGHNT and CDR2 YYREEE (reference sequence). The CDR3 consists of 15 residues.

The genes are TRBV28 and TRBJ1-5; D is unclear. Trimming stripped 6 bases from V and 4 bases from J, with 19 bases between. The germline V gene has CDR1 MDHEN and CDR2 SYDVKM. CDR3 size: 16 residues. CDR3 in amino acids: CASRERVGLRNQPQHF. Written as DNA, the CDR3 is TGTGCCAGCAGGGAAAGGGTTGGCTTACGAAATCAGCCCCAGCATTTT.

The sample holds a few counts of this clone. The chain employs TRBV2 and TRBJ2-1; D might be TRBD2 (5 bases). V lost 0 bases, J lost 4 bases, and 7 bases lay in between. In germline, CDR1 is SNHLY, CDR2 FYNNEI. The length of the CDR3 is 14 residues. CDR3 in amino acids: CASSEASEYNEQFF. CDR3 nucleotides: TGTGCCAGCAGTGAAGCTAGCGAGTACAATGAGCAGTTCTTC.

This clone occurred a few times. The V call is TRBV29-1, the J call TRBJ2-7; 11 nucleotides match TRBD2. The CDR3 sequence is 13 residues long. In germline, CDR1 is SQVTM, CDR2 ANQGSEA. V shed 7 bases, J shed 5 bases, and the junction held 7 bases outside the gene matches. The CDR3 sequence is CSAQTSGSNEQYF. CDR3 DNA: TGCAGCGCCCAAACTAGCGGGAGTAACGAGCAGTACTTC.

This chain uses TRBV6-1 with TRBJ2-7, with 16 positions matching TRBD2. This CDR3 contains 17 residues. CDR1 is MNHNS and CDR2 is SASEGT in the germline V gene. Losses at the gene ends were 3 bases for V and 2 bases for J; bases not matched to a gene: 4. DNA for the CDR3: TGTGCCAGCAGTGACCAGGGACTAGCGGGAGGGACCTACGAGCAGTACTTC. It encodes CASSDQGLAGGTYEQYF.

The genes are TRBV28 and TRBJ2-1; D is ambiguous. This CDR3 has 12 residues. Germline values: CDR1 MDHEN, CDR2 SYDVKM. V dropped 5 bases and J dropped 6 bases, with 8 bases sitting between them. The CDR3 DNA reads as TGTGCCAGCAGTCAGCAGGCCAATGAGCAGTTCTTC. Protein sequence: CASSQQANEQFF. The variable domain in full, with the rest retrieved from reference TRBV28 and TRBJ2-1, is DVKVTQSSRYLVKRTGEKVFLECVQDMDHENMFWYRQDPGLGLRLIYFSYDVKMKEKGDIPEGYSVSREKKERFSLILESASTNQTSMYLCASSQQANEQFFGPGTRLTVL.

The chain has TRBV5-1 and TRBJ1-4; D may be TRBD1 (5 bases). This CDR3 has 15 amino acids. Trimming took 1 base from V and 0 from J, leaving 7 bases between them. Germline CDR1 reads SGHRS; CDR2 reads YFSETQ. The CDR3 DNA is TGCGCCAGCAGCTTGACAGGCGCAACTAATGAAAAACTGTTTTTT. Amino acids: CASSLTGATNEKLFF.

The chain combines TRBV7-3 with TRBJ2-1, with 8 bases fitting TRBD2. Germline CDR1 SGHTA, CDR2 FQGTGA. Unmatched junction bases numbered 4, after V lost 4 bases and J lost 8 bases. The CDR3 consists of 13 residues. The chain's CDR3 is CASSSGLVDEQFF. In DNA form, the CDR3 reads TGTGCCAGCAGCTCGGGACTAGTCGATGAGCAGTTCTTC.

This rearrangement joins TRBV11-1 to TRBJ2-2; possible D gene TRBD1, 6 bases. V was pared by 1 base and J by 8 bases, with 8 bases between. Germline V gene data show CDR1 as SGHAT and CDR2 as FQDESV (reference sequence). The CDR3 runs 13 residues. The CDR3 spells CASSLDRVGELFF. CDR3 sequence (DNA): TGTGCCAGCAGCTTAGACAGGGTGGGGGAGCTGTTTTTT.

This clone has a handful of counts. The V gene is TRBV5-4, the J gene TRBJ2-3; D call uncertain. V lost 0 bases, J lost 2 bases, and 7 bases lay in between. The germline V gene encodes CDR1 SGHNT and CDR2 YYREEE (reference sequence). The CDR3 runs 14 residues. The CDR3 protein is CASSLDGITDTQYF. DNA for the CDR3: TGTGCCAGCAGCTTGGATGGAATCACAGATACGCAGTATTTT.

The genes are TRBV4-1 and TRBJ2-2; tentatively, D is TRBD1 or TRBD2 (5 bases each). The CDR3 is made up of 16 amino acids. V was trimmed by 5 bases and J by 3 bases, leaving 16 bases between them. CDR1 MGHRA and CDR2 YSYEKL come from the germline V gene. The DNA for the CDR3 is TGCGCCAGCAGCACCCTCCGGGACCCCGACACCGGGGAGCTGTTTTTT. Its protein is CASSTLRDPDTGELFF.

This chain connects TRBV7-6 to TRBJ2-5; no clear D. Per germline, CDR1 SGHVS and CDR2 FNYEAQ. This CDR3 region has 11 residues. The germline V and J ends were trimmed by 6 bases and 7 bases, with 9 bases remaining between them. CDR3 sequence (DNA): TGTGCCAGCAGTCCCGGGTCGACCCAGTACTTC. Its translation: CASSPGSTQYF.

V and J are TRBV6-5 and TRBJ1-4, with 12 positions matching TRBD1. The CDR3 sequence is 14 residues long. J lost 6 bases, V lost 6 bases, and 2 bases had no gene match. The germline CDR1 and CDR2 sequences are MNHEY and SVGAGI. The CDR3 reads CASRGQGADEKLFF. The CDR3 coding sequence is TGTGCCAGCAGGGGACAGGGGGCGGATGAAAAACTGTTTTTT.

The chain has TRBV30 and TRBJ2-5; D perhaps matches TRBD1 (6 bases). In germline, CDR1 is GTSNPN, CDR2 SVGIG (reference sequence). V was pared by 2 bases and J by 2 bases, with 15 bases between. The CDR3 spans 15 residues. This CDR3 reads CAWSRQTGAQETQYF. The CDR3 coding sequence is TGTGCCTGGAGTCGACAGACAGGAGCACAAGAGACCCAGTACTTC.